The next 5 T cell receptor beta chains were all read from a single sample in a study of T cell clusters in autoimmune cytopenias. Multiplex touch-down PCR amplified TRB using TRB-A and TRB-B pools in one tube. TCRdb reprocessed the multiplex PCR reads, keeping one entry per CDR3 protein, no DNA. The table for this sample gives 5,000 or so distinct CDR3 sequences. Each sample's input was 200 to 300 ng genomic DNA, approximately 37,500 genome equivalents. These data are also associated with another study on T cell repertoires in aging, cancer and after chemotherapy.

The sequenced sample was peripheral blood. The origin of the receptors is a human donor in good health.

The chain has TRBV7-9 and TRBJ2-7; TCRdb's assignment of TRBD2 cannot be checked, as there is no DNA. This CDR3 is 13 amino acids long. The germline V gene has CDR1 SEHNR and CDR2 FQNEAQ (reference sequence). The CDR3 region is CASSSNGQTSPYF.

Considering frequency, this clonotype is medium-sized. The chain joins TRBV6-1 to TRBJ2-7. The CDR3 totals 13 residues. The germline CDR1 and CDR2 sequences are MNHNS and SASEGT. The CDR3 loop reads CASSESSSYEQYF.

The chain has TRBV5-6 and TRBJ1-1; TCRdb returns TRBD1, unconfirmable since there is no DNA. CDR3 length: 16 residues. Germline assignment: CDR1 SGHDT and CDR2 YYEEEE. CDR3 loop: CASSRISRQGNTEAFF.

The chain links TRBV20-1 to TRBJ2-3; TCRdb's D call of TRBD2 is untestable without DNA. The CDR3 is 18 amino acids. Germline loops: CDR1 DFQATT, CDR2 SNEGSKA (reference sequence). The CDR3 protein is CSARTRSRTPKTGDTQYF.

The chain employs TRBV5-1 and TRBJ1-3. CDR1 and CDR2 from the germline V gene are SGHRS and YFSETQ. This CDR3 is 14 amino acids long. The CDR3 region is CASSPWSSGNTIYF.